This T cell receptor (beta chain) comes out of a study of blood T cell repertoires in COVID-19. On the study more broadly: The study drew acute and convalescent COVID-19 samples from the United States, Italy and Spain.

Germline CDR1 MDHEN, CDR2 SYDVKM. Trimming cost V 3 bases and J 7 bases, with 19 bases left between them. This CDR3 contains 17 residues. Method: immunoSEQ multiplex PCR; TCRdb's copy keeps in-frame clones and lacks some. The sample yields 200,000 to 250,000 clones, roughly four fifths seen once. The sequenced material came from peripheral blood. This clonotype was sampled from an elderly woman with COVID-19, enrolled during active disease. The V and J genes are TRBV28 and TRBJ1-6; no reliable D call. The CDR3 DNA is TGTGCCAGCAGTTTGTGGACCGGGAACTCCAGGAATTCACCCCTCCACTTT. It is translated as CASSLWTGNSRNSPLHF. Full variable domain (missing parts from reference TRBV28 and TRBJ1-6): DVKVTQSSRYLVKRTGEKVFLECVQDMDHENMFWYRQDPGLGLRLIYFSYDVKMKEKGDIPEGYSVSREKKERFSLILESASTNQTSMYLCASSLWTGNSRNSPLHFGNGTRLTVT.